The clone carrying this T cell receptor (beta chain) was observed once. In terms of age and location, participants ranged from roughly 18 to 90 years and lived in under 30 US areas. Two negative PCRs, clearance, or symptom resolution characterized the recovered Cohort 3 donors. This sample is part of a study of blood T cell repertoires in COVID-19. Across the study: PBMCs, B-cell-depleted T cells, or T cells provided the cDNA or gDNA that made up the material.

Per the authors' pipeline: It was from reference gene primer amplification that nucleated cell counts were estimated. The assay was immunoSEQ multiplex PCR, and TCRdb's table has in-frame clones only and misses some. From that table come the V and J calls and clone size; the DNA was used to work out D and trimming. The repertoire holds roughly 380,000 clones, roughly 87% seen once, with around 3% in the top ten. CDR1 and CDR2 from the germline V gene are PRHDT and FYEKMQ (reference sequence). Deletions cut 5 bases from V and 4 bases from J, with 15 bases between. CDR3 length: 14 residues. This TCR derives from a woman in her twenties or thirties who had recovered from COVID-19. Sequencing was carried out using PBMCs or T cells enriched from blood (not recorded which). The chain employs TRBV13 and TRBJ2-7; TRBD2 is a possible D gene (6 bases). CDR3 nucleotides: TGTGCCAGCAGCCACCGGGACTCCTCATACGAGCAGTACTTC. Translating gives CASSHRDSSYEQYF.